A single T cell receptor (beta chain) is shown here with its context. There is no known antigen for this receptor. No base qualities exist here, and no much larger clone lies one base off it. This record belongs to a study of CD8 T cells in Susac syndrome (dated by TCRdb to between 2018 and 2021). Concerning the study at large: Of the Susac syndrome patients who were sequenced, 8 or 9 were in clinical remission while roughly six had clinically active disease. At blood withdrawal, Susac syndrome patients were either therapy-naive, taking corticosteroids (in some cases with IVIg as well), or taking IVIg alone. Repertoire sequencing was used to test whether CD8+ T cell activation and differentiation in Susac syndrome was antigen driven. Clonality of the CD8+ T cell repertoire was compared between roughly twelve healthy donors, 14 Susac syndrome patients and under 19 multiple sclerosis patients.

After removal of 1 base from V and 2 bases from J, the junction retains 4 bases not matched to a gene. Taken from cysteine to phenylalanine, the CDR3 has 16 residues. The entry retains the CDR3 DNA only, 48 bases that are in frame from base 1. The germline V gene supplies CDR1 MGHRA and CDR2 YSYEKL. RNA was extracted using the RNeasy kit, and roughly 0.5 to 1 ug of the RNA was reverse transcribed with random hexamers. The immunoSEQ multiplex PCR assay, which covers 54 Vbeta and 13 Jbeta segments, was used to amplify TCR beta CDR3 regions. Bias from PCR amplification was corrected by using a synthetic template baseline for primer optimization and for computational correction. The published analysis was carried out like this. Reads were annotated to V, D and J genes according to IMGT and were analyzed with immunoSEQ Analyzer, with only productive sequences retained. Clonality was computed as one minus Shannon entropy normalized by log2 of the number of productive unique sequences. For each patient and control, public and private clones were evaluated among the 100 most prevalent clones. A clone was defined as Susac-specific if it was absent from the healthy and MS cohorts, from over a thousand published viral clones and from other ImmuneACCESS disease sequences. Using fastp trimming at Q25 and MiXCR clonotype assembly, TCRdb reanalyzed the public sequencing data and kept in-frame beta chains. Duplicate CDR3 protein sequences are folded into a single record with the most common DNA and genes. TCRdb assigned the V and J calls; the authors' analysis was not used. The sample table lists about 120,000 distinct CDR3 sequences, around 96% of them with a count of one. The ten most abundant clones make up 0.21% of the sample.

High-throughput TCR beta sequencing profiled peripheral blood CD8+ and CD4+ T cells from healthy donors, Susac syndrome patients and multiple sclerosis patients. The Susac syndrome patients fulfilled recently defined diagnostic criteria for definite or probable disease. CD8+ TEMRA cells were enriched by FACS, while bulk CD8+ and CD4+ T cells were purified by magnetic negative isolation. Blood was drawn into EDTA tubes, processed within 24 hours, and PBMCs were isolated by density gradient centrifugation. PBMCs intended for TCR sequencing were cryopreserved in liquid nitrogen and thawed later in a water bath at 37 degrees C. Purity of sorted or isolated CD4+, CD8+ and CD8+ TEMRA cells was at least 90%. Findings and caveats that apply to the study as a whole: Roughly 17 and five Susac-specific public clones were found in the total CD8+ and CD8+ TEMRA repertoires, respectively. Susac syndrome CD8+ repertoires showed clonal expansion, highest in CD8+ TEMRA cells and greater in clinically active than remitting patients. The number of individuals in the TCR sequencing and HLA analysis was acknowledged as relatively small.

This sequence originates from a human donor with Susac syndrome. Material: CD8+ T cells from PBMCs. The chain couples TRBV4-1 to TRBJ2-1; the junction holds 8 bases that match TRBD2. The DNA sequence is given as TGCGCCAGCAGCCAAGTGGGCGGGGGGACCTACAATGAGCAGTTCTTC. Protein translation: CASSQVGGGTYNEQFF.